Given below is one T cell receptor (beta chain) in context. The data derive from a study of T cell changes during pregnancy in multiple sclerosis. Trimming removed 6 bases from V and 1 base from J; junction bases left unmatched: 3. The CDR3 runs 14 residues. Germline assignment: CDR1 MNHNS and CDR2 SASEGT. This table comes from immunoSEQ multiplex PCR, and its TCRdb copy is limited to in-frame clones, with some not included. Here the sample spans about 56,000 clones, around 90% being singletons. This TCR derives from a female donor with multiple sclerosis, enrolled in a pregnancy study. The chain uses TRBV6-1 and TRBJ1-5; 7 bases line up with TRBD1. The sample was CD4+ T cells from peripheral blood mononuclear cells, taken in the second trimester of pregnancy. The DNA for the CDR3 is TGTGCCAGCAGGGGACAGCCGAGCAATCAGCCCCAGCATTTT. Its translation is CASRGQPSNQPQHF.